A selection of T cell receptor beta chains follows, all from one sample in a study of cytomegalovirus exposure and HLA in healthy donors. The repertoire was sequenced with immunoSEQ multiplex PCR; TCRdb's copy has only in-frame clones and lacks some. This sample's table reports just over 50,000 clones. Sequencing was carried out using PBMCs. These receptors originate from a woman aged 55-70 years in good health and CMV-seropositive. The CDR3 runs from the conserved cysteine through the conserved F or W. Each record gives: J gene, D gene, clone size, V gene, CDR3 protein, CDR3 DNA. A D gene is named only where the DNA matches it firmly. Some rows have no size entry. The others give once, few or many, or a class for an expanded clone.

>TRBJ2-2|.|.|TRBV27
CASSPGVSNTGELFF
TGTGCCAGCAGCCCAGGGGTGTCGAACACCGGGGAGCTGTTTTTT
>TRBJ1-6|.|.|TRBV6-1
CASRTGFSPLHF
TGTGCCAGCAGGACAGGTTTTTCACCCCTCCACTTT
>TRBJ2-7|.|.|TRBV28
CASSFSGDEQYF
TGTGCCAGCAGTTTCTCGGGTGACGAGCAGTACTTC
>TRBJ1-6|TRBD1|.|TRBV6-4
CASSDPDRVVGNSPLHF
TGTGCCAGCAGTGACCCCGACAGGGTGGTGGGTAATTCACCCCTCCACTTT
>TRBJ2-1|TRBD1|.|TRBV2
CASTGQGDKNEQFF
TGTGCCAGCACCGGACAGGGGGATAAGAATGAGCAGTTCTTC
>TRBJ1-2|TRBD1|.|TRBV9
CASSTRPGGDGYTF
TGTGCCAGCAGCACCCGGCCAGGGGGCGATGGCTACACCTTC
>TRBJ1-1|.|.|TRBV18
CASSRETSNTEAFF
TGTGCCAGCTCACGAGAGACATCGAACACTGAAGCTTTCTTT
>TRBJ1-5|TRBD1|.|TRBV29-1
CSVRTGGGQPQHF
TGCAGCGTCCGGACAGGGGGCGGGCAGCCCCAGCATTTT
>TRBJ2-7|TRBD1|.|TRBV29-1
CSVLTGGHEQYF
TGCAGCGTATTAACAGGGGGCCACGAGCAGTACTTC
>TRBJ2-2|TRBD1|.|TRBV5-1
CASSLSGTGNTGELFF
TGCGCCAGCAGCTTGTCTGGGACAGGTAACACCGGGGAGCTGTTTTTT
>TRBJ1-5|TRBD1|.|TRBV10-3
CAISEETGDQPQHF
TGTGCCATCAGTGAGGAGACAGGGGATCAGCCCCAGCATTTT
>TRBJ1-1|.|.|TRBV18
CASSPQAGKTEAFF
TGTGCCAGCTCACCACAGGCGGGGAAAACTGAAGCTTTCTTT
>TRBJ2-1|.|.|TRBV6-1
CASSLDFEGNEQFF
TGTGCCAGCAGCCTAGACTTCGAGGGCAATGAGCAGTTCTTC
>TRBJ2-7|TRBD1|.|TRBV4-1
CASTQAVGQGYEQYF
TGCGCCAGCACCCAAGCCGTGGGACAGGGATACGAGCAGTACTTC
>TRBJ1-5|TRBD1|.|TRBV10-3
CAIGQGNQPQHF
TGTGCCATCGGACAGGGAAATCAGCCCCAGCATTTT
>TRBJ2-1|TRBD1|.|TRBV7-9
CASSLAGQGAYNEQFF
TGTGCCAGCAGCTTAGCGGGACAGGGGGCCTACAATGAGCAGTTCTTC
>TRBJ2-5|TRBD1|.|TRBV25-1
CASSETGARETQYF
TGTGCCAGCAGTGAAACAGGGGCCCGGGAGACCCAGTACTTC
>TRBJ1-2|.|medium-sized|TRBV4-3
CASSQEDSNYGYTF
TGCGCCAGCAGCCAAGAGGACAGCAACTATGGCTACACCTTC
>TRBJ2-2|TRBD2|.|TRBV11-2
CASSPASGGAYGGELFF
TGTGCCAGCAGCCCCGCTAGCGGGGGGGCCTATGGCGGGGAGCTGTTTTTT
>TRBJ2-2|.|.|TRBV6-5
CASGSGSQTGELFF
TGTGCCAGTGGGTCGGGGAGTCAAACAGGGGAGCTGTTTTTT
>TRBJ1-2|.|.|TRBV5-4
CASSEGYNYGYTF
TGTGCCAGCAGCGAGGGTTATAACTATGGCTACACCTTC
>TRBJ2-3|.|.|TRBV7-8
CASSLGPSSSTDTQYF
TGTGCCAGCAGCTTAGGGCCCTCTTCGAGCACAGATACGCAGTATTTT
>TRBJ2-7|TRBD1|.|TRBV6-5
CASRLGQDYEQYF
TGTGCCAGCAGATTAGGACAGGACTACGAGCAGTACTTC
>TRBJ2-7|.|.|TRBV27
CASSIRGQSLAEQYF
TGTGCCAGCAGTATTCGAGGACAGAGCCTCGCCGAGCAGTACTTC
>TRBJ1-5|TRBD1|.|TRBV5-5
CASSWGQGAQPQHF
TGTGCCAGCAGCTGGGGACAGGGGGCTCAGCCCCAGCATTTT
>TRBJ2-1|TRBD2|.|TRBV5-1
CASSLDGLVNEQFF
TGCGCCAGCAGCTTGGACGGACTAGTTAATGAGCAGTTCTTC
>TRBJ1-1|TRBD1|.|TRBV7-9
CASSATGTAESLAFF
TGTGCCAGCAGCGCAACCGGGACAGCGGAATCTTTGGCTTTCTTT
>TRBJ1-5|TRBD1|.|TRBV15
CATRRDSNINQPQHF
TGTGCCACCAGGAGGGACAGCAACATTAATCAGCCCCAGCATTTT
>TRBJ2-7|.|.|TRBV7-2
CASSPDAGDYEQYF
TGTGCCAGCAGCCCGGATGCCGGGGACTACGAGCAGTACTTC
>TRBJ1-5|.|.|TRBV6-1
CASSEDDDGYNQPQHF
TGTGCCAGCAGTGAAGACGACGACGGGTACAATCAGCCCCAGCATTTT
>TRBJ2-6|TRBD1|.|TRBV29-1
CSVGDRGPGANVLTF
TGCAGCGTGGGGGACAGGGGGCCAGGGGCCAACGTCCTGACTTTC
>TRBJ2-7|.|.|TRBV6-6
CASSLDNYSYEQYF
TGTGCCAGCAGCCTCGACAATTACTCCTACGAGCAGTACTTC
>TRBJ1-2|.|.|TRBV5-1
CASSLVGEAKPNYGYTF
TGCGCCAGCAGCTTGGTCGGGGAGGCGAAGCCCAACTATGGCTACACCTTC
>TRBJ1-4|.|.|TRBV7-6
CASSLVGGLTNEKLFF
TGTGCCAGCAGCTTAGTTGGGGGGTTGACTAATGAAAAACTGTTTTTT
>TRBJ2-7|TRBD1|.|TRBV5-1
CASSEPGQGALEQYF
TGCGCCAGCAGCGAGCCGGGACAGGGGGCTCTCGAGCAGTACTTC
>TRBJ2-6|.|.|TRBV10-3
CAISDRKVSGANVLTF
TGTGCCATCAGCGACAGGAAAGTATCTGGGGCCAACGTCCTGACTTTC
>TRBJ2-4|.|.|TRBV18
CASSGFPLAKNIQYF
TGTGCCAGCTCAGGCTTTCCCCTAGCCAAAAACATTCAGTACTTC
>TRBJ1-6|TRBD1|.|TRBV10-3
CAIRGQGARYNSPLHF
TGTGCCATCAGGGGACAGGGGGCGCGTTATAATTCACCCCTCCACTTT
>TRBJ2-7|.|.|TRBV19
CASSMGLSYYEQYF
TGTGCCAGTAGTATGGGGCTCAGCTACTACGAGCAGTACTTC
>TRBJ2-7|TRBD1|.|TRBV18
CASSPPRGSSYEQYF
TGTGCCAGCTCACCCCCCAGGGGGAGCTCCTACGAGCAGTACTTC
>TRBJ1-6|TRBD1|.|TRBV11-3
CASSSGTGDNSPLHF
TGTGCCAGCAGCTCAGGGACAGGGGATAATTCACCCCTCCACTTT
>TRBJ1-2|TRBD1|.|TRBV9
CASSAQTGYGYTF
TGTGCCAGCAGCGCCCAGACAGGGTATGGCTACACCTTC
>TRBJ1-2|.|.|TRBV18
CASSPQGLDYGYTF
TGTGCCAGCTCACCCCAGGGGCTTGACTATGGCTACACCTTC
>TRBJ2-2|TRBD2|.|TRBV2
CASSSPTSGVNTGELFF
TGTGCCAGCAGCTCCCCGACTAGCGGGGTGAACACCGGGGAGCTGTTTTTT
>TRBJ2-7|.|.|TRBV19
CASSISNGEGPYEQYF
TGTGCCAGTAGTATCAGCAACGGAGAGGGTCCCTACGAGCAGTACTTC
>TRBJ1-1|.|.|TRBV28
CASSLTSSSNTEAFF
TGTGCCAGCAGTTTAACGTCTAGTTCGAACACTGAAGCTTTCTTT
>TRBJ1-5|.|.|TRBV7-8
CASSLAPGGTYQPQHF
TGTGCCAGCAGCTTAGCGCCCGGGGGGACCTATCAGCCCCAGCATTTT
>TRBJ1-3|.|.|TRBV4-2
CASSQTGSIYTIYF
TGTGCCAGCAGCCAAACAGGGTCAATATACACCATATATTTT
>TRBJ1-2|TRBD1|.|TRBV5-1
CASSTRQGLYGYTF
TGCGCCAGCAGCACCCGACAGGGGCTCTATGGCTACACCTTC
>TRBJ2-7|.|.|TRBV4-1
CASSQVDRSAFSYEQYF
TGCGCCAGCAGCCAGGTCGATCGTAGTGCCTTCTCCTACGAGCAGTACTTC
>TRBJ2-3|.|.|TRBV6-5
CASRNRDTQYF
TGTGCCAGCAGAAACAGGGATACGCAGTATTTT
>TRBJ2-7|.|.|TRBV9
CASSPQVLTYEQYF
TGTGCCAGCAGCCCGCAGGTACTGACCTACGAGCAGTACTTC
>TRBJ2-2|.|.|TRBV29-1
CSVGGQYTGELFF
TGCAGCGTGGGGGGACAGTACACCGGGGAGCTGTTTTTT
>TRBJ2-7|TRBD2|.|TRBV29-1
CSGFGLAGGGAYEQYF
TGCAGCGGGTTTGGACTAGCGGGGGGCGGTGCCTACGAGCAGTACTTC
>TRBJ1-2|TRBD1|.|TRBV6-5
CASSLYRGQGGYTF
TGTGCCAGCAGTCTCTACAGGGGTCAGGGCGGCTACACCTTC